Listed here is a single TCR beta chain. Its antigen is unidentified. This entry belongs to a study of cytotoxic CD8 clonotypes in ibrutinib-treated CLL. Study summary: After a median of approximately 70 months, about 15 patients stayed remitted and approximately twelve progressed; responses had been partial in around 25 and complete in 2. Response specimens were obtained following a median treatment duration of 12 months, with a range of 6 to 36. General observations from the study: Pretreatment clonality was elevated relative to age-matched healthy donors and paralleled circulating CD8+ T-cell counts. Once treatment began, public clonotypes, which were uncommon, contracted or stayed stable.

Profiled with immunoSEQ multiplex PCR; TCRdb holds only in-frame clones, not every one. The repertoire includes under 200,000 clones, roughly 80% of them detected once, and about 2% sits in the top ten. The CDR3 length is 12 residues. Germline V lookup: CDR1 SGHTA, CDR2 FQGTGA. The junction had 7 bases not matched to a gene; V was cut back by 4 bases and J by 12 bases. This clonotype was obtained from a human donor with chronic lymphocytic leukemia. The chain combines TRBV7-3 with TRBJ2-3, with 7 bases matching TRBD2. The sample consisted of PBMCs, taken after 12 months of ibrutinib treatment. The CDR3 loop reads CASSSSGLVQYF. The CDR3 DNA sequence: TGTGCCAGCAGCTCGAGCGGACTAGTTCAGTATTTT.